Following are 19 T cell receptor beta chains from one sample sequenced in a study of blood T cells in healthy people across ages. Then a second PCR, running roughly 7 to 11 cycles, was carried out with a sample-barcoded 5' primer and a J-beta primer mix. TCRdb re-analysed the 5' RACE reads in MiXCR, keeping a single row per CDR3 protein. Of some 920,000 distinct CDR3 sequences in the sample, around 54% were seen once. The sequenced sample consisted of blood. Every receptor here comes from a woman aged 55-69 years in good health.

This clonotype was seen more than once but under ten times. This sequence joins TRBV29-1 and TRBJ2-1; D is ambiguous. Looked up from germline, CDR1 is SQVTM and CDR2 is ANQGSEA. This CDR3 has 10 amino acids. V dropped 1 base and J dropped 7 bases, with 2 bases sitting between them. The CDR3 region is CSVEGNEQFF. DNA of the CDR3: TGCAGCGTTGAAGGGAATGAGCAGTTCTTC.

Worth noting for this clonotype: A single base separates this from a much larger clone, so it may be a read error. V gene TRBV29-1 combines with J gene TRBJ2-1; 10 nucleotides line up with TRBD2. This CDR3 is built from 13 residues. V lost 7 bases, J lost 6 bases, and 6 bases stayed unmatched. From germline, CDR1 is SQVTM and CDR2 ANQGSEA. The CDR3 nucleotides read TGCAGCGCCGGGGCTAGCGGGAGCAATGAGCAGTTCTTC. It yields the protein CSAGASGSNEQFF.

This clonotype was seen a handful of times. The chain uses TRBV27 and TRBJ2-5; 8 bases are shared with TRBD2. The CDR3 covers 16 residues. With 3 bases clipped from V and 2 bases from J, the junction kept 8 bases outside the gene matches. Germline assignment: CDR1 MNHEY and CDR2 SMNVEV (reference sequence). CDR3 amino acids: CASSFIRAGVQETQYF. The CDR3 nucleotides read TGTGCCAGCAGTTTTATCCGAGCGGGGGTACAAGAGACCCAGTACTTC.

This clonotype was found a few times. The CDR3 coding sequence is TGTGCCAGCAGTCCGGACAGTCCGAATCAGCCCCAGCATTTT. This sequence encodes CASSPDSPNQPQHF. The V and J genes are TRBV6-5 and TRBJ1-5, with D possibly being TRBD1 (6 bases). The CDR3 extends over 14 amino acids. Trimming left V 5 bases short and J 4 bases short, with 12 bases between. Looked up from germline, CDR1 is MNHEY and CDR2 is SVGAGI.

In its sample, this clonotype was seen a few times. The V and J genes are TRBV11-2 and TRBJ2-4; 8 bases are shared with TRBD1. With V trimmed by 2 bases and J by 8 bases, 5 bases remained unmatched. The CDR3 has 14 amino acids. Germline values: CDR1 SGHAT, CDR2 FQNNGV. The CDR3 region is CASSLPGGEDIQYF. In DNA, the CDR3 is TGTGCCAGCAGCTTACCAGGGGGCGAGGACATTCAGTACTTC.

The rearrangement joins TRBV7-3 to TRBJ2-3, with 7 bases identical to TRBD2. The CDR3 spans 15 residues. J lost 6 bases, V lost 3 bases, and 9 bases had no gene match. Germline values: CDR1 SGHTA, CDR2 FQGTGA. The CDR3 bases are TGTGCCAGCAGCTTTGGTGGCGGGAGTGGTGATACGCAGTATTTT. Encoded protein: CASSFGGGSGDTQYF.

This clonotype was observed a few times. The chain recombines TRBV20-1 with TRBJ2-3, with 7 bases lining up with TRBD2. The V segment lost 7 bases and the J segment 4 bases; nucleotides outside the gene matches: 11. CDR1 and CDR2 (germline): DFQATT, SNEGSKA (reference sequence). The CDR3 length is 14 residues. CDR3 in amino acids: CSGPSGSSPDTQYF. The CDR3 nucleotides are TGCAGTGGTCCTAGCGGATCCTCACCAGATACGCAGTATTTT.

A few counts support this clonotype. The gene calls are TRBV5-5 and TRBJ2-7; weak D call: TRBD1 (5 bases). The germline V gene has CDR1 SGHKS and CDR2 YYEKEE (reference sequence). The ends were cut back, 1 base at V and 1 base at J, with 12 bases in the middle. The CDR3 is 15 amino acids. Written as DNA, the CDR3 is TGTGCCAGCAGCTTGTGGCAGGGATTGTCCTACGAGCAGTACTTC. It encodes CASSLWQGLSYEQYF.

The chain joins TRBV25-1 to TRBJ2-5, with D maybe TRBD1 (5 bases). The last part of the DNA fits TRBJ2-7 better; the J call may be wrong. Germline CDR1 and CDR2: MGHDK and SYGVNS. This CDR3 has 15 residues. CDR3 region: CASSGPTASPYEQYF. The CDR3 DNA sequence: TGTGCCAGCAGTGGCCCGACAGCATCGCCCTACGAGCAGTACTTC.

This clonotype appeared a few times. The chain is built from TRBV6-5 and TRBJ2-5; 9 nucleotides align to TRBD2. CDR1 MNHEY and CDR2 SVGAGI come from the germline V gene. CDR3 size: 17 residues. After removal of 0 bases from V and 5 bases from J, the junction contained 10 bases not matched to a gene. CDR3 sequence reads: CASSYSTTSGDMETQYF. DNA for the CDR3: TGTGCCAGCAGTTACTCGACGACTAGCGGAGATATGGAGACCCAGTACTTC.

In its sample, this clonotype was seen a few times. V usage is TRBV7-8 and J usage is TRBJ2-1, with unresolved D. CDR3 length equals 17 residues. V was trimmed by 5 bases and J by 0 bases, leaving 17 bases between them. Germline V lookup: CDR1 SGHVS, CDR2 FQNEAQ. The CDR3 loop reads CASSPRLAAYSYNEQFF. Written as DNA, the CDR3 is TGTGCCAGCAGCCCGAGGTTAGCCGCGTACTCCTACAATGAGCAGTTCTTC. The full variable domain, in which reference TRBV7-8 and TRBJ2-1 provide the parts outside the CDR3, is GAGVSQSPRYKVAKRGQDVALRCDPISGHVSLFWYQQALGQGPEFLTYFQNEAQLDKSGLPSDRFFAERPEGSVSTLKIQRTQQEDSAVYLCASSPRLAAYSYNEQFFGPGTRLTVL.

The chain's CDR3 is CATSRQALNTGELFF. Written as DNA, the CDR3 is TGTGCCACCAGCCGACAGGCGTTGAACACCGGGGAGCTGTTTTTT. The gene calls are TRBV15 and TRBJ2-2, with a weak D call TRBD1 (6 bases). The germline gives CDR1 LNHNV, CDR2 YYDKDF (reference sequence). The ends were cut back, 5 bases at V and 1 base at J, with 11 bases in the middle. CDR3 length equals 15 residues.

The chain recombines TRBV6-1 with TRBJ2-5; D is possibly TRBD2 (6 bases). Germline V gene data show CDR1 as MNHNS and CDR2 as SASEGT. This CDR3 is built from 17 residues. V was clipped by 6 bases and J by 11 bases, with 31 bases between them. For the CDR3, the DNA is TGTGCCAGCAGCCGTGGGGGGACCTCCCCTCAAAGGTGGCAGCAGTACTTC. Its translation is CASSRGGTSPQRWQQYF.

This clonotype was observed a handful of times. The J gene is TRBJ2-5, the V gene TRBV4-3; D is uncertain. The CDR3 is 14 amino acids. V lost 2 bases, J lost 1 base, and 8 bases lay in between. Germline V CDR1 and CDR2: LGHNA, YSLEER. CDR3 bases: TGCGCCAGCAGCCAAAGCATGATCCAAGAGACCCAGTACTTC. This encodes CASSQSMIQETQYF.

The chain combines TRBV20-1 with TRBJ1-2; no reliable D call. The CDR3 sequence is 13 residues long. Trimming removed 4 bases at V and 3 bases at J, with 12 bases between. Germline lookup yields CDR1 DFQATT and CDR2 SNEGSKA (reference sequence). CDR3 sequence reads: CSATTWTHYGYTF. CDR3 coding DNA: TGCAGTGCTACCACATGGACTCACTATGGCTACACCTTC.

The CDR3 sequence is CASSALIGSYTQYF. Written as DNA, the CDR3 is TGTGCCAGCAGTGCCTTAATCGGGAGTTATACGCAGTATTTT. The chain is built from TRBV6-2 or TRBV6-3 and TRBJ2-3; TRBD2 is a possible D gene (6 bases). Germline V CDR1 and CDR2: MNHEY, SVGEGT. Trimming removed 5 bases at V and 7 bases at J, with 16 bases between. This CDR3 contains 14 residues.

V and J are TRBV20-1 and TRBJ1-2; 8 bases align to TRBD1. Unmatched junction bases numbered 5, after V lost 6 bases and J lost 2 bases. The CDR3 is made up of 13 amino acids. Germline CDR1 reads DFQATT; CDR2 reads SNEGSKA (reference sequence). CDR3 in DNA: TGCAGTGCCGGGGACAGGATAAACTATGGCTACACCTTC. Translation gives CSAGDRINYGYTF.

This clonotype was seen more than once but under ten times. The CDR3 loop is CASSFGGLGLQETQYF. The CDR3 coding sequence is TGTGCCAGCAGTTTTGGTGGGCTGGGTCTCCAAGAGACCCAGTACTTC. This chain joins TRBV12-3 or TRBV12-4 and TRBJ2-5, with unresolved D. The CDR3 spans 16 residues. The V gene lost 3 bases and the J gene lost 1 base, with 15 bases spanning the gap.

The V call is TRBV5-8, the J call TRBJ2-7; no clear D gene. V gave up 2 bases and J gave up 10 bases, with 10 bases separating them. In germline, CDR1 is SGHTS, CDR2 YDEGEE. This CDR3 has 11 amino acids. The CDR3 nucleotides read TGTGCCAGCAGCTTTTTGGGTTCCCAGTACTTC. Translating gives CASSFLGSQYF.